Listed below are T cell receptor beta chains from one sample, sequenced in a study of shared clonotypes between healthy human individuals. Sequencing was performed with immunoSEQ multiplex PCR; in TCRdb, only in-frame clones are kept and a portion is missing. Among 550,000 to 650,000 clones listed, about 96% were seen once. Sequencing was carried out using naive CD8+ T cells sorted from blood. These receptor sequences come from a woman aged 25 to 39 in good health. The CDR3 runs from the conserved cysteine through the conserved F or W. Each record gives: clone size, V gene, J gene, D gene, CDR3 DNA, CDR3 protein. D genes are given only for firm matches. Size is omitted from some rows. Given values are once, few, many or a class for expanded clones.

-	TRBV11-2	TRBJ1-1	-	TGTGCCAGCAGCTTGGGTAGGAACACTGAAGCTTTCTTT	CASSLGRNTEAFF
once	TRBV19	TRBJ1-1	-	TGTGCCAGTAGTATAGCAGCGGGCACTGAAGCTTTCTTT	CASSIAAGTEAFF
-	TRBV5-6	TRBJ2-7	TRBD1	TGTGCCAGCAGCACAAGGACAGGGGTGTACGAGCAGTACTTC	CASSTRTGVYEQYF
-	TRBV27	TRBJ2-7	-	TGTGCCAGCAGCCCACGTCGGGGTATGCTGGGGGAGCAGTACTTC	CASSPRRGMLGEQYF
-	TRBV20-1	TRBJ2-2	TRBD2	TGCAGTGCGGGACTAGCCGGGGAGCTGTTTTTT	CSAGLAGELFF
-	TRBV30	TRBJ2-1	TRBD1	TGTGCCTGGAGATTAACAGGGGAACGCGCTGCCTCCTACAATGAGCAGTTCTTC	CAWRLTGERAASYNEQFF
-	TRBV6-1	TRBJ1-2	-	TGTGCCAGCAGTGAAGGGGCAGGACAGCACTATGGCTACACCTTC	CASSEGAGQHYGYTF
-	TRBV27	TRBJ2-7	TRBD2	TGTGCCAGCAGTCCTTTAGCGGGAGACCCCTACGAGCAGTACTTC	CASSPLAGDPYEQYF
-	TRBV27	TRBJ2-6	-	TGTGCCAGCAGTCCCAATAGTGCGCTTGGGGCCAACGTCCTGACTTTC	CASSPNSALGANVLTF
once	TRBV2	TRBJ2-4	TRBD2	TGTGCCAGCAGTGAAAAGGGGACTGCTAGCGGGATGTGGAAAAACATTCAGTACTTC	CASSEKGTASGMWKNIQYF
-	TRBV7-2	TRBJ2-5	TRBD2	TGTGCCAGCAGCTGGAGCGGACTAGCCAAAGAGACCCAGTACTTC	CASSWSGLAKETQYF
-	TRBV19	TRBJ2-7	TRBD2	TGTGCCAGTAGTATGGGACTAGCGAACTACGAGCAGTACTTC	CASSMGLANYEQYF